The rows below give T cell receptor beta chains drawn from one sample of a study of blood T cell repertoires in COVID-19. The table came from immunoSEQ multiplex PCR; TCRdb's copy has only in-frame clones and leaves some out. The table shows roughly 78,000 clones, with around 88% occurring only once. Sequencing used peripheral blood. These receptors came from a man aged 55 to 70 with acute or convalescent COVID-19. Each CDR3 is given with its conserved first and last residue. Fields, in order: clone size, D gene, V gene, J gene, CDR3 protein, CDR3 DNA. A D gene is named only where the DNA matches it firmly. Size tells how often a clone was seen (once, few, many) or the class of an expanded clone, and some rows leave it out.

NA,TRBD1,TRBV19,TRBJ1-2,CASSILGTDYGYTF,TGTGCCAGTAGTATCTTAGGGACAGACTATGGCTACACCTTC
NA,NA,TRBV28,TRBJ1-2,CASSLLGRIGYTF,TGTGCCAGCAGTTTATTGGGGCGGATTGGCTACACCTTC
NA,NA,TRBV6-1,TRBJ2-1,CASSDRIYNEQFF,TGTGCCAGCAGTGACCGTATCTACAATGAGCAGTTCTTC
NA,NA,TRBV24-1,TRBJ1-2,CATSEEDNWYGYTF,TGTGCCACCAGTGAAGAGGACAACTGGTATGGCTACACCTTC
NA,TRBD2,TRBV10-1,TRBJ2-5,CASSPARGVTQYF,TGCGCCAGCAGTCCCGCCCGGGGGGTGACCCAGTACTTC
NA,TRBD1,TRBV5-1,TRBJ1-6,CASSVGTELSPLHF,TGCGCCAGCAGCGTCGGGACAGAACTTTCACCCCTCCACTTT
NA,NA,TRBV24-1,TRBJ2-2,CATMNSGTGELFF,TGTGCCACCATGAATAGCGGAACCGGGGAGCTGTTTTTT
NA,NA,TRBV28,TRBJ1-2,CASSLGAGYGYTF,TGTGCCAGCAGTTTGGGGGCGGGTTATGGCTACACCTTC
NA,NA,TRBV24-1,TRBJ1-5,CATSDSRLRAGSNQPQHF,TGTGCCACCAGTGATTCCCGACTTCGGGCAGGGAGCAATCAGCCCCAGCATTTT
NA,NA,TRBV2,TRBJ1-5,CASSEGGRRVDQPQHF,TGTGCCAGCAGTGAGGGGGGGCGGAGGGTCGATCAGCCCCAGCATTTT
NA,TRBD1,TRBV7-9,TRBJ1-4,CASSFSKGQGEEKLFF,TGTGCCAGCAGCTTCTCGAAGGGACAGGGAGAAGAAAAACTGTTTTTT
NA,NA,TRBV14,TRBJ2-7,CASSRVGGEQYF,TGTGCCAGCAGCCGGGTGGGGGGCGAGCAGTACTTC
NA,NA,TRBV5-1,TRBJ1-2,CASSEPGVHGYTF,TGCGCCAGCAGCGAACCGGGGGTCCATGGCTACACCTTC
once,NA,TRBV5-5,TRBJ1-4,CASSPGAILGEKLFF,TGTGCCAGCAGCCCTGGGGCAATTTTAGGTGAAAAACTGTTTTTT
NA,TRBD1,TRBV6-4,TRBJ1-5,CASRRTGGDQPQHF,TGTGCCAGCAGGAGGACAGGGGGGGATCAGCCCCAGCATTTT
NA,NA,TRBV5-1,TRBJ2-3,CASSLALDTQYF,TGCGCCAGCAGCTTGGCCCTAGATACGCAGTATTTT
NA,NA,TRBV29-1,TRBJ2-7,CSVGGHGAYEQYF,TGCAGCGTTGGGGGGCACGGGGCCTACGAGCAGTACTTC
NA,NA,TRBV5-8,TRBJ2-7,CASSSTPGEHGEQYF,TGTGCCAGCAGCTCCACCCCCGGGGAACACGGCGAGCAGTACTTC
NA,TRBD2,TRBV27,TRBJ2-3,CASSPPGSGGDTQYF,TGTGCCAGCAGTCCCCCAGGGAGCGGGGGGGACACGCAGTATTTT